The rows below give T cell receptor beta chains drawn from one sample of a study of radiotherapy plus CTLA-4 blockade in lung cancer. Measured with immunoSEQ multiplex PCR; TCRdb has only the in-frame clones, and not every one. The sample yields about 77,000 clones, under 75% seen once. Material: peripheral blood, obtained from a patient treated with radiotherapy plus ipilimumab. These receptors came from a human donor with non-small cell lung cancer whose response to radiotherapy plus ipilimumab could not be evaluated. CDR3s include the opening cysteine and the closing phenylalanine or tryptophan. The order of the fields is clone size, V gene, D gene, J gene, CDR3 protein, CDR3 DNA. A D gene is named only where the DNA matches it firmly. Clone size, where shown, is once, few, many, or a class for clones that have expanded.

abundance: -
v_gene: TRBV7-6
d_gene: TRBD1
j_gene: TRBJ2-3
CDR3aa: CASSSRGPADTQYF
CDR3nt: TGTGCCAGCAGCTCGAGGGGGCCCGCAGATACGCAGTATTTT

abundance: -
v_gene: TRBV7-9
d_gene: -
j_gene: TRBJ2-3
CDR3aa: CASSLAGPSTDTQYF
CDR3nt: TGTGCCAGCAGCTTAGCCGGTCCTAGCACAGATACGCAGTATTTT

abundance: -
v_gene: TRBV5-1
d_gene: TRBD1
j_gene: TRBJ1-1
CDR3aa: CASRTGTGTERTFF
CDR3nt: TGCGCCAGCAGGACCGGGACAGGGACAGAGAGGACTTTCTTT

abundance: few
v_gene: TRBV4-3
d_gene: -
j_gene: TRBJ1-3
CDR3aa: CASSQSYRDSGNTIYF
CDR3nt: TGCGCCAGCAGCCAATCGTACAGGGACTCTGGAAACACCATATATTTT

abundance: -
v_gene: TRBV2
d_gene: TRBD2
j_gene: TRBJ2-5
CDR3aa: CASSELGLAQETQYF
CDR3nt: TGTGCCAGCAGTGAACTAGGACTAGCGCAAGAGACCCAGTACTTC

abundance: -
v_gene: TRBV5-4
d_gene: TRBD1
j_gene: TRBJ2-5
CDR3aa: CASSLMDRGPYQETQYF
CDR3nt: TGTGCCAGCAGCCTGATGGACAGGGGCCCTTATCAAGAGACCCAGTACTTC

abundance: -
v_gene: TRBV5-1
d_gene: TRBD2
j_gene: TRBJ2-5
CDR3aa: CASSSTGTSHGTQYF
CDR3nt: TGCGCCAGCAGTTCGACCGGGACTAGTCATGGGACCCAGTACTTC

abundance: -
v_gene: TRBV10-1
d_gene: TRBD2
j_gene: TRBJ2-1
CDR3aa: CASSEASGTYNEQFF
CDR3nt: TGCGCCAGCAGTGAGGCTAGCGGAACTTACAATGAGCAGTTCTTC

abundance: -
v_gene: TRBV7-9
d_gene: -
j_gene: TRBJ2-2
CDR3aa: CASSLVQLQTGLRIGELFF
CDR3nt: TGTGCCAGCAGCTTAGTACAACTTCAGACAGGCCTAAGGATCGGGGAGCTGTTTTTT

abundance: -
v_gene: TRBV5-1
d_gene: TRBD1
j_gene: TRBJ1-1
CDR3aa: CASSLFQGDTEAFF
CDR3nt: TGCGCCAGCAGCTTGTTCCAGGGGGACACTGAAGCTTTCTTT

abundance: once
v_gene: TRBV7-3
d_gene: TRBD1
j_gene: TRBJ2-2
CDR3aa: CASSPEPRDRTHTGELFF
CDR3nt: TGTGCCAGCAGCCCGGAACCCCGGGACAGGACTCACACCGGGGAGCTGTTTTTT

abundance: few
v_gene: TRBV6-6
d_gene: TRBD1
j_gene: TRBJ1-6
CDR3aa: CASRGQGGYNSPLHF
CDR3nt: TGTGCCAGCAGGGGACAGGGGGGTTATAATTCACCCCTCCACTTT

abundance: once
v_gene: TRBV18
d_gene: -
j_gene: TRBJ1-1
CDR3aa: CASSPEPPGTEAFF
CDR3nt: TGTGCCAGCTCACCTGAACCTCCGGGCACTGAAGCTTTCTTT

abundance: few
v_gene: TRBV19
d_gene: TRBD1
j_gene: TRBJ1-2
CDR3aa: CASSVRDSTNYGYTF
CDR3nt: TGTGCCAGTAGTGTCAGGGACAGCACTAACTATGGCTACACCTTC

abundance: -
v_gene: TRBV11-3
d_gene: -
j_gene: TRBJ2-7
CDR3aa: CASRRERASYREQYF
CDR3nt: TGTGCCAGCAGACGTGAGCGGGCTAGCTATCGCGAGCAGTACTTC

abundance: -
v_gene: TRBV7-9
d_gene: -
j_gene: TRBJ1-2
CDR3aa: CASSVGQATNYGYTF
CDR3nt: TGTGCCAGCAGCGTAGGACAAGCAACTAACTATGGCTACACCTTC

abundance: -
v_gene: TRBV7-9
d_gene: TRBD1
j_gene: TRBJ1-2
CDR3aa: CASSLGNTGGYGYTF
CDR3nt: TGTGCCAGCAGCTTAGGGAACACAGGGGGATATGGCTACACCTTC

abundance: -
v_gene: TRBV27
d_gene: -
j_gene: TRBJ1-3
CDR3aa: CASRADSGNTIYF
CDR3nt: TGTGCCAGCAGAGCGGACTCTGGAAACACCATATATTTT

abundance: -
v_gene: TRBV5-4
d_gene: TRBD1
j_gene: TRBJ2-3
CDR3aa: CASSLTGVKDTQYF
CDR3nt: TGTGCCAGCAGCTTAACAGGGGTCAAAGATACGCAGTATTTT

abundance: -
v_gene: TRBV9
d_gene: -
j_gene: TRBJ1-2
CDR3aa: CASSQPTSYGYTF
CDR3nt: TGTGCCAGCAGCCAACCCACCAGCTATGGCTACACCTTC

abundance: -
v_gene: TRBV29-1
d_gene: -
j_gene: TRBJ2-1
CDR3aa: CSVGGGEQFF
CDR3nt: TGCAGCGTTGGGGGCGGTGAGCAGTTCTTC

abundance: -
v_gene: TRBV19
d_gene: TRBD2
j_gene: TRBJ2-1
CDR3aa: CASSIGLAGGHEQFF
CDR3nt: TGTGCCAGTAGTATCGGACTAGCGGGAGGTCATGAGCAGTTCTTC

abundance: few
v_gene: TRBV2
d_gene: TRBD1
j_gene: TRBJ2-7
CDR3aa: CASGTDSYEQYF
CDR3nt: TGTGCCAGCGGGACAGACTCCTACGAGCAGTACTTC

abundance: -
v_gene: TRBV27
d_gene: -
j_gene: TRBJ2-1
CDR3aa: CASSQQGYMGNEQFF
CDR3nt: TGTGCCAGCAGTCAACAGGGATACATGGGCAATGAGCAGTTCTTC

abundance: -
v_gene: TRBV19
d_gene: -
j_gene: TRBJ1-1
CDR3aa: CASGIPDRRMNTEAFF
CDR3nt: TGTGCCAGCGGGATCCCCGACAGGCGGATGAACACTGAAGCTTTCTTT

abundance: few
v_gene: TRBV6-6
d_gene: -
j_gene: TRBJ2-7
CDR3aa: CASSYSGDSSYEQYF
CDR3nt: TGTGCCAGCAGTTACTCTGGGGACTCCTCCTACGAGCAGTACTTC

abundance: -
v_gene: TRBV18
d_gene: -
j_gene: TRBJ2-3
CDR3aa: CASSPPAGSSTSTDTQYF
CDR3nt: TGTGCCAGCTCACCACCCGCGGGGTCGTCGACTAGCACAGATACGCAGTATTTT

abundance: -
v_gene: TRBV10-2
d_gene: TRBD1
j_gene: TRBJ1-1
CDR3aa: CASSELGQGSNTEAFF
CDR3nt: TGCGCCAGCAGTGAGTTGGGACAGGGGTCGAACACTGAAGCTTTCTTT